Presented here are 14 T cell receptor beta chains from one specimen sequenced in a study of CD8 T cells in Susac syndrome. Random hexamers were used to reverse transcribe an amount of roughly 0.5 to 1 ug RNA. From the immunoSEQ multiplex PCR reads, TCRdb called clonotypes with MiXCR, one entry per CDR3 protein. Here the sample spans around 130,000 distinct CDR3 sequences, roughly 95% being singletons. The sequenced material came from CD4+ T cells from PBMCs. Source of these receptors: a human donor with multiple sclerosis.

The gene calls are TRBV2 and TRBJ2-7; 11 positions match TRBD2. V lost 8 bases to trimming and J lost 5 bases; unmatched junction nucleotides: 8. This CDR3 has 14 amino acids. Germline CDR1 reads SNHLY; CDR2 reads FYNNEI. CDR3 sequence (DNA): TGTGCCAGCGCGACTAGCGGGATACGGGACGAGCAGTACTTC. It yields the protein CASATSGIRDEQYF. The full variable domain, in which reference TRBV2 and TRBJ2-7 provide the parts outside the CDR3, is EPEVTQTPSHQVTQMGQEVILRCVPISNHLYFYWYRQILGQKVEFLVSFYNNEISEKSEIFDDQFSVERPDGSNFTLKIRSTKLEDSAMYFCASATSGIRDEQYFGPGTRLTVT.

The V and J genes are TRBV6-5 and TRBJ2-4; 12 bases map to TRBD2. The trim removed 4 bases at V and 7 bases at J, leaving 8 bases unmatched. The CDR3 contains 16 residues. Germline V CDR1 and CDR2: MNHEY, SVGAGI. CDR3 DNA: TGTGCCAGCAGTTCTAGACTAGCGGGAGAATCTAACATTCAGTACTTC. Residues: CASSSRLAGESNIQYF.

The chain joins TRBV20-1 to TRBJ2-7, with 7 bases aligning to TRBD2. The germline CDR1 and CDR2 sequences are DFQATT and SNEGSKA (reference sequence). The CDR3 sequence is 14 residues long. The V gene end was trimmed by 0 bases and the J gene end by 3 bases; junction bases not matched to a gene: 5. Here the CDR3 DNA reads TGCAGTGCTAGAGAAATCGGGACTAACTACGAGCAGTACTTC. Translation: CSAREIGTNYEQYF.

In DNA, the CDR3 is TGCAGTGTCTCGACAGGGGTGGGCGAGCAGTACTTC. Protein product: CSVSTGVGEQYF. The chain couples TRBV20-1 to TRBJ2-7; 8 bases line up with TRBD1. Germline-derived CDR1 and CDR2 are DFQATT and SNEGSKA (reference sequence). The CDR3 is made up of 12 amino acids. The ends lost 7 bases at V and 6 bases at J; junction bases unmatched: 8.

The chain carries TRBV6-5 and TRBJ1-5; D possibly corresponds to TRBD1 (6 bases). Trimming left V 5 bases short and J 3 bases short, with 11 bases between. The germline gives CDR1 MNHEY, CDR2 SVGAGI. This CDR3 is built from 14 residues. Here the CDR3 DNA reads TGTGCCAGCAGTGAACACAGGGCCAATCAGCCCCAGCATTTT. Protein: CASSEHRANQPQHF.

As regards this clonotype: One end of the junction is discordant with germline, which a read error may explain. The chain joins TRBV30 to TRBJ2-5, with D unclear. The germline gives CDR1 GTSNPN, CDR2 SVGIG (reference sequence). The CDR3 contains 16 residues. The DNA for the CDR3 is TGTGCCTGGAGTGTACACCGGAAAGTGGGTCAAGCGACCCAGTACTTC. Protein product: CAWSVHRKVGQATQYF.

This clonotype was seen once. The rearrangement uses TRBV28 and TRBJ2-7; a possible D gene is TRBD1 (6 bases). In germline, CDR1 is MDHEN, CDR2 SYDVKM. This CDR3 spans 16 amino acids. Trimming took 7 bases from V and 0 from J, leaving 19 bases between them. The CDR3: CASTGSSTGLSYEQYF. The CDR3 DNA reads as TGTGCCAGCACCGGCTCTTCGACAGGCCTCTCCTACGAGCAGTACTTC.

The rearrangement uses TRBV23-1 and TRBJ2-4, with 9 bases that match TRBD2. TRBV23-1 is sorted into the ORF group, with uncertain function. With V trimmed by 0 bases and J by 8 bases, 5 bases remained unmatched. The CDR3 covers 15 residues. For the CDR3, the DNA is TGCGCCAGCAGTCAATCCCGCGGGGGGGCGGACATTCAGTACTTC. As protein: CASSQSRGGADIQYF.

The rearrangement links TRBV20-1 to TRBJ1-1, with 9 bases aligning to TRBD1. Germline V gene sequence: CDR1 DFQATT, CDR2 SNEGSKA (reference sequence). The V and J ends lost 6 bases and 0 bases, in that order; junction bases with no gene match: 20. The CDR3 runs 19 residues. This CDR3 reads CSAQPLDGQGLWMNTEAFF. The DNA of the CDR3 is TGCAGTGCCCAACCGTTGGACGGACAGGGGTTGTGGATGAACACTGAAGCTTTCTTT.

The V gene is TRBV2, the J gene TRBJ2-1, with D possibly TRBD2 on 6 matching bases. The CDR3 is 13 amino acids. Germline CDR1 and CDR2: SNHLY and FYNNEI. Trimming removed 4 bases from V and 13 bases from J, with 17 bases in between. DNA for the CDR3: TGTGCCAGCAGTGGGGTTAGCGGATCTCACCAGTTCTTC. Amino acid sequence: CASSGVSGSHQFF.

The chain employs TRBV6-5 and TRBJ2-1; TRBD1 agrees at 9 bases. V trimming: 6 bases; J trimming: 5 bases; junction bases outside the gene matches: 8. The germline V gene has CDR1 MNHEY and CDR2 SVGAGI. The CDR3 is made up of 15 amino acids. CDR3 DNA: TGTGCCAGCAGCCCGGGACAGGGTATCAACAATGAGCAGTTCTTC. Its protein product is CASSPGQGINNEQFF.

V usage is TRBV7-9 and J usage is TRBJ2-7, with a possible D match to TRBD2 (5 bases). CDR1 and CDR2 (germline): SEHNR, FQNEAQ (reference sequence). The CDR3 has 11 amino acids. V lost 4 bases, J lost 8 bases, and 9 bases lay in between. CDR3 nucleotides: TGTGCCAGCAGCTCTACGGGGAAGCAGTACTTC. Its translation: CASSSTGKQYF.

The rearrangement links TRBV3-1 to TRBJ2-2; D gene unclear. Trimming removed 0 bases at V and 8 bases at J, with 7 bases between. Germline loops: CDR1 LGHDT, CDR2 YNNKEL (reference sequence). This CDR3 comprises 13 residues. The CDR3 here is CASSQDLLGELFF. The CDR3 DNA is TGTGCCAGCAGCCAAGATCTGTTGGGGGAGCTGTTTTTT.

The chain combines TRBV20-1 with TRBJ2-3, with D possibly being TRBD2 (6 bases). CDR1 and CDR2 from the germline V gene are DFQATT and SNEGSKA (reference sequence). The V end lost 5 bases, the J end lost 6 bases, and 24 bases lay between the germline ends. The CDR3 extends over 16 amino acids. The CDR3 DNA is TGCAGTGCTCACCTCCGATTTCTAGGAAGCGGGGATACGCAGTATTTT. This encodes CSAHLRFLGSGDTQYF.